One sample yielded the 27 T cell receptor beta chains listed below, sequenced in a study of blood T cell repertoires in COVID-19. Method: immunoSEQ multiplex PCR; TCRdb's copy keeps in-frame clones and lacks some. The data contain a few hundred thousand clones, around 87% of them singletons. The sequencing sample was made of peripheral blood. All receptors derive from a man aged 55 to 69 with acute or convalescent COVID-19.

V and J are TRBV7-9 and TRBJ1-3, with TRBD1 identical over 8 bases. V shed 5 bases and J 3 bases; nucleotides not matched to a gene: 12. Germline V gene lookup returns CDR1 SEHNR and CDR2 FQNEAQ (reference sequence). The CDR3 spans 17 residues. The CDR3 region is CASSHPRGQGYGNTIYF. Written as DNA, the CDR3 is TGTGCCAGCAGCCACCCACGTGGACAGGGTTATGGAAACACCATATATTTT.

The chain recombines TRBV18 with TRBJ2-1; TRBD2 matches 7 bases. Germline V gives CDR1 KGHSH, CDR2 LQKENI. The CDR3 runs to 17 residues. Trimming at V came to 0 bases and at J to 6 bases, leaving 11 bases not matched to a gene. Written as DNA, the CDR3 is TGTGCCAGCTCACCACCGGTGCGGGGAGGGTCAGGCAATGAGCAGTTCTTC. Translation: CASSPPVRGGSGNEQFF.

The chain couples TRBV19 to TRBJ1-1, with D possibly being TRBD1 (6 bases). Germline lookup yields CDR1 LNHDA and CDR2 SQIVND (reference sequence). V was shortened by 6 bases and J by 5 bases, with 16 bases between the two germline ends. This CDR3 spans 14 amino acids. The CDR3 here is CASSPRERGTEAFF. CDR3 DNA sequence: TGTGCCAGTAGCCCCAGGGAAAGGGGGACTGAAGCTTTCTTT.

The V and J genes are TRBV24-1 and TRBJ2-6, with 10 positions matching TRBD1. After removal of 5 bases from V and 3 bases from J, the junction contained 9 bases not matched to a gene. The germline CDR1 and CDR2 sequences are KGHDR and SFDVKD. The CDR3 runs 18 residues. The CDR3 coding sequence is TGTGCCACCAGTGCCCCGACAGGGGGCTACGGTGGGGCCAACGTCCTGACTTTC. It specifies CATSAPTGGYGGANVLTF.

This rearrangement joins TRBV2 to TRBJ2-1; 11 positions agree with TRBD1. Trimming took 4 bases from V and 6 from J; bases not matched to a gene: 5. This CDR3 contains 15 residues. From germline, CDR1 is SNHLY and CDR2 FYNNEI. CDR3 in DNA: TGTGCCAGCAGTGGTGGAGGGACAGGGGGCAATGAGCAGTTCTTC. Its protein is CASSGGGTGGNEQFF. The complete variable domain, with remaining parts taken from reference TRBV2 and TRBJ2-1, reads EPEVTQTPSHQVTQMGQEVILRCVPISNHLYFYWYRQILGQKVEFLVSFYNNEISEKSEIFDDQFSVERPDGSNFTLKIRSTKLEDSAMYFCASSGGGTGGNEQFFGPGTRLTVL.

V is TRBV19 and J is TRBJ2-5, with TRBD2 matching 10 bases. The V and J ends lost 3 bases and 1 base, in that order; junction bases with no gene match: 11. Germline V gene data show CDR1 as LNHDA and CDR2 as SQIVND (reference sequence). The CDR3 length is 18 residues. This chain's CDR3 is CASSMSLLAGAFQETQYF. The CDR3 nucleotides read TGTGCCAGTAGTATGTCGCTGCTAGCGGGGGCCTTCCAAGAGACCCAGTACTTC.

This chain connects TRBV30 to TRBJ2-5, with D hard to call. V was cut by 1 base and J by 3 bases, with 9 bases left in between. The germline V gene has CDR1 GTSNPN and CDR2 SVGIG (reference sequence). This CDR3 is 13 amino acids long. The CDR3 DNA is TGTGCCTGGAGTGAGACTGGCAAAGAGACCCAGTACTTC. Translation: CAWSETGKETQYF.

Here the CDR3 reads CASSATGMNTEAFF. The CDR3, as DNA: TGTGCCAGCTCCGCGACAGGAATGAACACTGAAGCTTTCTTT. The chain is built from TRBV6-5 and TRBJ1-1; TRBD1 is a possible D gene (6 bases). Trimming stripped 8 bases from V and 0 bases from J, with 13 bases between. The CDR3 has 14 residues. Germline V gene lookup returns CDR1 MNHEY and CDR2 SVGAGI.

The sample holds one count of this clone. This chain connects TRBV19 to TRBJ1-2; 9 positions agree with TRBD1. The junction had 9 bases not matched to a gene; V was cut back by 7 bases and J by 3 bases. The CDR3 has 15 residues. Germline V gives CDR1 LNHDA, CDR2 SQIVND (reference sequence). The CDR3 region has the DNA TGTGCCAGTAAGACGCAACAGGGGGCATACTATGGCTACACCTTC. It translates to CASKTQQGAYYGYTF.

This clone came up once. The CDR3 DNA reads TGCGCCAGCAGCCAAGAGAAGGGACAGGGAACTAATGAAAAACTGTTTTTT. Amino acid sequence: CASSQEKGQGTNEKLFF. This chain uses TRBV4-1 with TRBJ1-4; 9 bases agree with TRBD1. The junction had 3 bases not matched to a gene; V was cut back by 0 bases and J by 1 base. This CDR3 is 17 amino acids long. Germline V lookup: CDR1 MGHRA, CDR2 YSYEKL.

The chain is built from TRBV5-8 and TRBJ2-2; TRBD2 agrees at 11 bases. The CDR3 is 17 amino acids. The junction had 4 bases not matched to a gene; V was cut back by 2 bases and J by 1 base. Germline V gene data show CDR1 as SGHTS and CDR2 as YDEGEE. This chain's CDR3 is CASSLAGTSGNTGELFF. CDR3 nucleotide sequence: TGTGCCAGCAGCTTAGCCGGGACTAGCGGGAACACCGGGGAGCTGTTTTTT.

The J gene is TRBJ2-2, the V gene TRBV15, with 8 bases that match TRBD2. Trimming removed 10 bases from V and 6 bases from J; junction bases left unmatched: 7. Germline assignment: CDR1 LNHNV and CDR2 YYDKDF (reference sequence). This CDR3 spans 13 amino acids. The CDR3 coding sequence is TGTGCCATCGGGGGGGCCGTGCCCGGGGAGCTGTTTTTT. This encodes CAIGGAVPGELFF.

V and J are TRBV3-1 (or the pseudogene TRBV3-2) and TRBJ1-4; D is unresolved. V was clipped by 2 bases and J by 3 bases, with 13 bases between them. Germline V gives CDR1 LGHDT, CDR2 YNNKEL (reference sequence). The CDR3 is made up of 16 amino acids. DNA for the CDR3: TGTGCCAGCAGCCAATCCCTAGGACTGGCTAATGAAAAACTGTTTTTT. This sequence encodes CASSQSLGLANEKLFF.

J is TRBJ1-1 and V is TRBV30; perhaps TRBD1 as D (6 bases). Germline loops: CDR1 GTSNPN, CDR2 SVGIG (reference sequence). With 3 bases removed from V and 4 bases from J, the gap between germline ends came to 18 bases. The CDR3 sequence is 15 residues long. The CDR3 DNA sequence: TGTGCCTGGAGGCCACACACAGGGAAGGGCACTGAAGCTTTCTTT. Encoded protein: CAWRPHTGKGTEAFF. Full variable domain (missing parts from reference TRBV30 and TRBJ1-1): SQTIHQWPATLVQPVGSPLSLECTVEGTSNPNLYWYRQAAGRGLQLLFYSVGIGQISSEVPQNLSASRPQDRQFILSSKKLLLSDSGFYLCAWRPHTGKGTEAFFGQGTRLTVV.

The rearrangement joins TRBV6-5 to TRBJ2-2, with D possibly TRBD1 on 6 matching bases. Trimming took off 3 bases at V and 3 bases at J, with 14 bases between the two ends. This CDR3 contains 16 residues. The germline CDR1 and CDR2 sequences are MNHEY and SVGAGI. The CDR3 DNA reads TGTGCCAGCAGTTATGCGGTAGGGGGTTACACCGGGGAGCTGTTTTTT. This codes for CASSYAVGGYTGELFF.

The chain is built from TRBV4-3 and TRBJ2-1, with D maybe TRBD2 (5 bases). Germline CDR1 is LGHNA and CDR2 is YSLEER. Trimming removed 0 bases at V and 6 bases at J, with 12 bases between. This CDR3 has 15 amino acids. The CDR3 region is CASSQEGSSPNEQFF. As DNA, the CDR3 is TGCGCCAGCAGCCAAGAGGGGAGTTCGCCCAATGAGCAGTTCTTC.

The sample holds one count of this clone. The chain carries TRBV27 and TRBJ2-2; 8 bases map to TRBD1. Germline V CDR1 and CDR2: MNHEY, SMNVEV (reference sequence). The V segment lost 11 bases and the J segment 7 bases; nucleotides outside the gene matches: 21. The length of the CDR3 is 17 residues. CDR3 loop: CAASSSHRGAEGGELFF. The CDR3 DNA reads TGTGCCGCCAGCAGTTCCCACAGGGGGGCGGAGGGCGGGGAGCTGTTTTTT.

This sequence joins TRBV12-5 and TRBJ1-6, with D possibly being TRBD1 (5 bases). V lost 4 bases and J lost 12, with 28 bases in between. Germline CDR1 and CDR2: LGHNT and FRNRAP. The CDR3 is 18 residues long. Here the CDR3 DNA reads TGTGCTAGTGGTTCGACCATGACCGCGGGGCAAGGTGGGGGACCCCTCCACTTT. Translating it yields CASGSTMTAGQGGGPLHF.

This clone was counted ten times or more. This same CDR3 is encoded by further DNA sequences in the sample. This chain joins TRBV7-2 and TRBJ2-7; D might be TRBD1 (6 bases). Per germline, CDR1 SGHTA and CDR2 FQGNSA. The CDR3 has 14 residues. V lost 5 bases, J lost 1 base, and 12 bases lay in between. In DNA, the CDR3 is TGTGCCAGCAGCCCACAGAGGGGGTCCTACGAGCAGTACTTC. It codes for CASSPQRGSYEQYF.

CDR3 nucleotide sequence: TGTGCCAGCAGTGAAGAACTGGGGGGGGGATACGAGCAGTACTTC. This sequence encodes CASSEELGGGYEQYF. The chain couples TRBV6-1 to TRBJ2-7, with TRBD2 identical over 7 bases. The J segment lost 4 bases and the V segment lost 1 base, leaving 7 bases of the junction unmatched. This CDR3 contains 15 residues. Per germline, CDR1 MNHNS and CDR2 SASEGT.

The V call is TRBV28, the J call TRBJ2-7; TRBD2 might be the D (5 bases). Per germline, CDR1 MDHEN and CDR2 SYDVKM. This CDR3 comprises 18 residues. Deletions cut 2 bases from V and 5 bases from J, with 25 bases between. The CDR3 loop reads CASSLSSVSGPPIHEQYF. Here the CDR3 DNA reads TGTGCCAGCAGTTTAAGCTCTGTCAGCGGACCGCCCATCCACGAGCAGTACTTC.

The V call is TRBV30, the J call TRBJ2-7; D might be TRBD2 (6 bases). The CDR3 contains 10 residues. V was pared by 8 bases and J by 4 bases, with 9 bases between. The germline V gene has CDR1 GTSNPN and CDR2 SVGIG (reference sequence). The CDR3 here is CAGGVYEQYF. The CDR3 DNA reads as TGTGCCGGCGGGGTATACGAGCAGTACTTC.

This CDR3 is CASSPASGVSTDTQYF. In DNA, the CDR3 is TGTGCCAGCAGCCCCGCCTCGGGGGTGAGCACAGATACGCAGTATTTT. The chain recombines TRBV9 with TRBJ2-3; TRBD2 is a possible D gene (6 bases). Trimming left V 4 bases short and J 0 bases short, with 15 bases between. CDR3 size: 16 residues. Germline CDR1 reads SGDLS; CDR2 reads YYNGEE. Filled out from reference TRBV9 and TRBJ2-3, the complete variable domain reads DSGVTQTPKHLITATGQRVTLRCSPRSGDLSVYWYQQSLDQGLQFLIQYYNGEERAKGNILERFSAQQFPDLHSELNLSSLELGDSALYFCASSPASGVSTDTQYFGPGTRLTVL.

CDR3 protein: CASSYSTGGPSPLHF. As DNA, the CDR3 is TGTGCCAGCAGTTACTCGACAGGGGGCCCGTCACCCCTCCACTTT. The V gene is TRBV6-6, the J gene TRBJ1-6; 10 positions match TRBD1. The V segment lost 0 bases and the J segment 10 bases; nucleotides outside the gene matches: 3. Germline assignment: CDR1 MNHNY and CDR2 SVGAGI (reference sequence). The CDR3 has 15 residues.

This chain connects TRBV29-1 to TRBJ1-2, with 8 bases aligning to TRBD1. This CDR3 spans 14 amino acids. Germline V gives CDR1 SQVTM, CDR2 ANQGSEA. With V trimmed by 2 bases and J by 7 bases, 9 bases remained unmatched. Here the CDR3 reads CSVEKDQGARGYTF. The CDR3 nucleotides are TGCAGCGTTGAAAAGGACCAGGGGGCGCGTGGCTACACCTTC.

The chain is built from TRBV21-1 and TRBJ1-5; TRBD1 is taken as the D call from the table, unchecked against the DNA. TRBV21-1 is an annotated pseudogene. This CDR3 has 15 residues. This chain's CDR3 is CASRATGMNNQPQHF. The CDR3 DNA reads as TGTGCCAGCAGAGCGACAGGGATGAACAATCAGCCCCAGCATTTT.

The chain carries TRBV2 and TRBJ2-7; the D is unclear. CDR1 SNHLY and CDR2 FYNNEI come from the germline V gene. The CDR3 contains 12 residues. With 4 bases removed from V and 1 base from J, the gap between germline ends came to 5 bases. The CDR3 region is CASSGTSYEQYF. DNA of the CDR3: TGTGCCAGCAGTGGAACATCCTACGAGCAGTACTTC.